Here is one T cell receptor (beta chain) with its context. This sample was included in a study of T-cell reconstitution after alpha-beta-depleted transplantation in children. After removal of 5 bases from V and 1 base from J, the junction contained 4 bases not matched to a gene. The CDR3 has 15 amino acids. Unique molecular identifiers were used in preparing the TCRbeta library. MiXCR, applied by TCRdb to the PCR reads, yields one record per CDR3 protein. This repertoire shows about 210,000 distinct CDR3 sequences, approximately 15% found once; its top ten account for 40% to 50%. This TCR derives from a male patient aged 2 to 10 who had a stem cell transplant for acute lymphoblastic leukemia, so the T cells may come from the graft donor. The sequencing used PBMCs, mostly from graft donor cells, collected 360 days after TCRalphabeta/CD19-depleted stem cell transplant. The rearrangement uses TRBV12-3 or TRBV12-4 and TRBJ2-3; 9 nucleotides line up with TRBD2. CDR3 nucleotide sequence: TGTGCCAGCAGTACAAGCGGGGGGCGCACAGATACGCAGTATTTT. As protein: CASSTSGGRTDTQYF.